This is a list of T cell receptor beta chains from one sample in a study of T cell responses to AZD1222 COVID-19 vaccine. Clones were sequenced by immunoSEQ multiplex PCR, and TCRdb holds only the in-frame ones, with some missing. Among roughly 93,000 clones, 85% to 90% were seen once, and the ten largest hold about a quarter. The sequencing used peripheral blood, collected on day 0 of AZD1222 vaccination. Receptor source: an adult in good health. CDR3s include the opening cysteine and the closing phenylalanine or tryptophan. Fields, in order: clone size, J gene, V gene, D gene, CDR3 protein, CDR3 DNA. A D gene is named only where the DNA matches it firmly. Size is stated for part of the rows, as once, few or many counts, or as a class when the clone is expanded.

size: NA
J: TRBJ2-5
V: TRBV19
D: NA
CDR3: CASSASEKETQYF
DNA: TGTGCCAGTAGTGCTAGCGAGAAAGAGACCCAGTACTTC

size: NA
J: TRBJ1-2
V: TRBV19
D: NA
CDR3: CASSIGSPGHNYGYTF
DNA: TGTGCCAGTAGTATAGGGTCGCCAGGACATAACTATGGCTACACCTTC

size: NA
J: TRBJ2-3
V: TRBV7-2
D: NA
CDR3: CASSYGKTDTQYF
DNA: TGTGCCAGCAGCTACGGGAAAACAGATACGCAGTATTTT

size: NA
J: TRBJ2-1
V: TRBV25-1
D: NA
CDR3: CATRRTDNEQFF
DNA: TGTGCCACCCGAAGGACGGACAATGAGCAGTTCTTC

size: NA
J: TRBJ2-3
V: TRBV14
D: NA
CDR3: CASRSRVTDTQYF
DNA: TGTGCCAGCAGGAGTAGGGTGACAGATACGCAGTATTTT

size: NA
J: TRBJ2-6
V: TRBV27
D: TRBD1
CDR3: CASRGQSYSGANVLTF
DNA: TGTGCCAGCAGGGGACAGTCCTACTCTGGGGCCAACGTCCTGACTTTC

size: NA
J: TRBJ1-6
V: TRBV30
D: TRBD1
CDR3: CAWSVGVGGVLSPLHF
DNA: TGTGCCTGGAGTGTAGGAGTAGGGGGCGTTCTTTCACCCCTCCACTTT

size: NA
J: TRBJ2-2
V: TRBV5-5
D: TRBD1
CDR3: CASSLWTGRTGELFF
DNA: TGTGCCAGCAGCTTGTGGACAGGGCGGACCGGGGAGCTGTTTTTT

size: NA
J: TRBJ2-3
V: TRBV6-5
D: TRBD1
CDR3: CATQTGGRNTQYF
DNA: TGTGCCACTCAGACAGGGGGTCGTAATACGCAGTATTTT

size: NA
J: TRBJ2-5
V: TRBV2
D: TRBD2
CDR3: CASKGGRGTSGSLETQYF
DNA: TGTGCCAGCAAAGGAGGGCGCGGGACTAGCGGGAGTCTGGAGACCCAGTACTTC

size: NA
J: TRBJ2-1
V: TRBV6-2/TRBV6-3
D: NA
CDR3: CASSFPNYNEQFF
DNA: TGTGCCAGCAGTTTCCCAAATTACAATGAGCAGTTCTTC

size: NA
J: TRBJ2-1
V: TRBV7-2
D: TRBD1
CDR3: CASSLGQGAYNEQFF
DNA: TGTGCCAGCAGCCTGGGACAGGGGGCTTACAATGAGCAGTTCTTC

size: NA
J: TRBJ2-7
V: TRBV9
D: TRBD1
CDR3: CASSVGQGRGEQYF
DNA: TGTGCCAGCAGCGTAGGACAGGGTAGGGGCGAGCAGTACTTC

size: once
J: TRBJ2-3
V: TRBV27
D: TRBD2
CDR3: CASSSKPRRVAGGRDTQYF
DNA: TGTGCCAGCAGTTCCAAACCCCGTCGGGTAGCGGGAGGGAGGGATACGCAGTATTTT

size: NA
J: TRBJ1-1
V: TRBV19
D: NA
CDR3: CASRGDYEAFF
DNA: TGTGCCAGTAGAGGGGACTATGAAGCTTTCTTT

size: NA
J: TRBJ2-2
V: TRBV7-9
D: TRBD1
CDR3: CASSPREGARTGELFF
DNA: TGTGCCAGCAGCCCCCGTGAGGGGGCACGTACCGGGGAGCTGTTTTTT

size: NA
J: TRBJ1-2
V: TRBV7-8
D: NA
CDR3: CASSLGLGLYGYTF
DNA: TGTGCCAGCAGCTTAGGGTTAGGCCTCTATGGCTACACCTTC

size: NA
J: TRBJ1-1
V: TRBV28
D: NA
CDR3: CASNTPEDTEAFF
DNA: TGTGCCAGCAATACGCCGGAGGACACTGAAGCTTTCTTT

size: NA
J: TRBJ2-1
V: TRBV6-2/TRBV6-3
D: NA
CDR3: CASSYGLREQFF
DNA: TGTGCCAGCAGTTACGGGCTTCGTGAGCAGTTCTTC

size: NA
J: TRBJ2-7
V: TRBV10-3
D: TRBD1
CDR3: CAISEGQGAFYEQYF
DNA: TGTGCCATCAGTGAAGGGCAGGGGGCCTTCTACGAGCAGTACTTC

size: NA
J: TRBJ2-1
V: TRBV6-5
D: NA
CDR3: CASRLAGPHEQFF
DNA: TGTGCCAGCAGGCTGGCAGGCCCTCATGAGCAGTTCTTC

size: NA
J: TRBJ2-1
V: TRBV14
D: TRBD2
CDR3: CASSHGGGGGRFF
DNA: TGTGCCAGCAGCCATGGCGGGGGAGGAGGGAGGTTCTTC

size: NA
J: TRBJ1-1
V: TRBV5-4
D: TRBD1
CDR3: CASSPRTGENTEAFF
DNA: TGTGCCAGCAGTCCTAGGACAGGGGAAAACACTGAAGCTTTCTTT

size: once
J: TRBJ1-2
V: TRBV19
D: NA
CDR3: CASRKKGQGYGYTF
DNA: TGTGCCAGTAGGAAAAAAGGCCAGGGCTATGGCTACACCTTC

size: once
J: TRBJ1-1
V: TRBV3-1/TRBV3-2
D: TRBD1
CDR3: CASSQYDRGSNTEAFF
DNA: TGTGCCAGCAGCCAATACGACAGGGGGTCGAACACTGAAGCTTTCTTT

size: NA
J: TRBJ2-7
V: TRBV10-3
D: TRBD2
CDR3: CAISEAGLAGVEQYF
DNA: TGTGCCATCAGTGAGGCGGGACTAGCGGGAGTCGAGCAGTACTTC

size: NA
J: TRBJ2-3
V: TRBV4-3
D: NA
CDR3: CASSQDTGTSTDTQYF
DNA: TGCGCCAGCAGCCAAGATACGGGGACTAGCACAGATACGCAGTATTTT

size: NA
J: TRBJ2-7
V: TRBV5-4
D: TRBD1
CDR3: CASSVPGQATYEQYF
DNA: TGTGCCAGCAGCGTCCCGGGACAGGCGACCTACGAGCAGTACTTC

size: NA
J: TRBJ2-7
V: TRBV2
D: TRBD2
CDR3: CASRYPSSGRPYEQYF
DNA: TGTGCCAGCAGATACCCTTCCAGCGGGAGACCTTACGAGCAGTACTTC

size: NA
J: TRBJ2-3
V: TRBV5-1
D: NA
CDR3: CASNLAAGWGTDTQYF
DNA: TGCGCCAGCAACTTGGCTGCGGGATGGGGCACAGATACGCAGTATTTT

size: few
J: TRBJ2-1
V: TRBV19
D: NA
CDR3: CASSPDRSSYNEQFF
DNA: TGTGCCAGTAGTCCTGACCGAAGCTCCTACAATGAGCAGTTCTTC

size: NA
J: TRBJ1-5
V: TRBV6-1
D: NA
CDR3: CASSEAGTSNQPQHF
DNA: TGTGCCAGCAGTGAAGCAGGGACGAGCAATCAGCCCCAGCATTTT

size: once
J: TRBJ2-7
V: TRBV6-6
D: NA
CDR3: CASRRETYEQYF
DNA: TGTGCCAGCCGAAGGGAGACCTACGAGCAGTACTTC

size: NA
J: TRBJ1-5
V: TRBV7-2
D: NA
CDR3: CASSFAGGSNQPQHF
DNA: TGTGCCAGCAGCTTCGCAGGTGGTAGCAATCAGCCCCAGCATTTT

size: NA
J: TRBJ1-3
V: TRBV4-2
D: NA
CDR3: CASSQDLDQSSGNTIYF
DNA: TGTGCCAGCAGCCAAGATCTGGATCAGTCCTCTGGAAACACCATATATTTT

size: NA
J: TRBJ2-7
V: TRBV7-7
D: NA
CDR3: CASSLGSGYEQYF
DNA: TGTGCTAGCAGCTTAGGAAGCGGCTACGAGCAGTACTTC

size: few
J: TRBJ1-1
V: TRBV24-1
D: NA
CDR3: CATSDFGVTEAFF
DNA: TGTGCCACCAGTGATTTCGGGGTCACTGAAGCTTTCTTT

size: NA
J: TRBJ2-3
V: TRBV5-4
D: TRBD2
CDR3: CASSLVGLGADTQYF
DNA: TGTGCCAGCAGCTTGGTGGGACTAGGGGCAGATACGCAGTATTTT

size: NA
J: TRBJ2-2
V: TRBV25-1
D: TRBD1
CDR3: CASTQGAAGELFF
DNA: TGTGCCAGCACACAGGGGGCAGCCGGGGAGCTGTTTTTT

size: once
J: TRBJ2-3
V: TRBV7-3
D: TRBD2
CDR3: CASSLTGLAGGGSDTQYF
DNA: TGTGCCAGCAGCTTGACGGGACTAGCGGGAGGGGGCTCAGATACGCAGTATTTT

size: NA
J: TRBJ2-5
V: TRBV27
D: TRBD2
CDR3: CASSLASGRETQYF
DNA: TGTGCCAGCAGTTTGGCTAGCGGGAGGGAGACCCAGTACTTC

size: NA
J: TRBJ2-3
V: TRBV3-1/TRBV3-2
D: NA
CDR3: CASSQWRGTDGIDTQYF
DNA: TGTGCCAGCAGCCAATGGAGGGGGACAGATGGTATAGATACGCAGTATTTT

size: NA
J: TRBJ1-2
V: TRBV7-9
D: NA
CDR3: CASSLEWGRSNYGYTF
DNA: TGTGCCAGCAGCCTAGAGTGGGGACGGAGTAACTATGGCTACACCTTC

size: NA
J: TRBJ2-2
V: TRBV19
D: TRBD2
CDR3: CATPGLGGTGELFF
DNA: TGTGCCACGCCGGGACTCGGGGGGACCGGGGAGCTGTTTTTT

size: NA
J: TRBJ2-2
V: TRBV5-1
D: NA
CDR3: CASSSPPELFF
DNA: TGCGCCAGCAGCTCCCCCCCGGAGCTGTTTTTT

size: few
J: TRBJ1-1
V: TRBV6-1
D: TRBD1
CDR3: CASSETGQVDTEAFF
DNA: TGTGCCAGCAGTGAGACTGGACAGGTAGACACTGAAGCTTTCTTT